The 16 T cell receptor beta chains below were found in one sample sequenced in a study of blood T cell repertoires in COVID-19. TCRdb's table, derived via immunoSEQ multiplex PCR, lists solely in-frame clones and lacks some. The table shows roughly 160,000 clones, with about 85% occurring only once. Sequencing used peripheral blood. The receptors were sampled from a man older than 75 with COVID-19, enrolled during active disease.

In nucleotides, the CDR3 is TGTGCCAGCACCCCATTCCGAGTGAACTATGGCTACACCTTC. Protein product: CASTPFRVNYGYTF. The chain joins TRBV6-5 to TRBJ1-2; D gene ambiguous. The germline CDR1 and CDR2 sequences are MNHEY and SVGAGI. The CDR3 is 14 amino acids. V was cut by 7 bases and J by 2 bases, with 14 bases left in between.

V usage is TRBV5-1 and J usage is TRBJ2-5, with 9 nucleotides matching TRBD1. The J segment lost 4 bases and the V segment lost 3 bases, leaving 4 bases of the junction unmatched. CDR3 size: 14 residues. Germline CDR1 is SGHRS and CDR2 is YFSETQ. Here the CDR3 DNA reads TGCGCCAGCAGCTGGCAACAGGGGGCAGAGACCCAGTACTTC. Residues: CASSWQQGAETQYF.

The rearrangement joins TRBV2 to TRBJ2-3; TRBD2 matches at 12 bases. The CDR3 contains 16 residues. The germline V gene has CDR1 SNHLY and CDR2 FYNNEI. V lost 6 bases, J lost 3 bases, and 7 bases stayed unmatched. The DNA of the CDR3 is TGTGCCAGCAGGGGTAGACTAGCGGGGGCGACAGATACGCAGTATTTT. Protein: CASRGRLAGATDTQYF.

The V and J genes are TRBV9 and TRBJ1-1, with 12 bases that match TRBD1. This CDR3 has 17 residues. J lost 4 bases, V lost 1 base, and 8 bases had no gene match. Germline assignment: CDR1 SGDLS and CDR2 YYNGEE. The CDR3: CASSVTPGQGAGTEAFF. CDR3 sequence (DNA): TGTGCCAGCAGCGTAACTCCGGGACAGGGGGCGGGCACTGAAGCTTTCTTT.

CDR3 coding DNA: TGTGCCAGCAGTTCATTCAGCTCCTACAATGAGCAGTTCTTC. Its translation is CASSSFSSYNEQFF. The V call is TRBV28, the J call TRBJ2-1; D call uncertain. CDR3 length: 14 residues. Germline values: CDR1 MDHEN, CDR2 SYDVKM. V gave up 4 bases and J gave up 0 bases, with 7 bases separating them.

This clone was detected only a few times. This sequence joins TRBV2 and TRBJ1-1; TRBD1 matches at 7 bases. The CDR3 loop spans 14 amino acids. Germline CDR1 reads SNHLY; CDR2 reads FYNNEI. V lost 6 bases and J lost 0; bases outside the gene matches: 4. CDR3 in DNA: TGTGCCAGCAGCACTGACAGGGTGAACACTGAAGCTTTCTTT. It encodes CASSTDRVNTEAFF. Variable domain in full (rest from reference TRBV2 and TRBJ1-1): EPEVTQTPSHQVTQMGQEVILRCVPISNHLYFYWYRQILGQKVEFLVSFYNNEISEKSEIFDDQFSVERPDGSNFTLKIRSTKLEDSAMYFCASSTDRVNTEAFFGQGTRLTVV.

The CDR3 loop is CASISPGTVNQPQHF. The CDR3, as DNA: TGTGCCAGTATATCACCGGGGACAGTGAATCAGCCCCAGCATTTT. J is TRBJ1-5 and V is TRBV19; 7 nucleotides align to TRBD1. After removal of 7 bases from V and 4 bases from J, the junction contained 10 bases not matched to a gene. This CDR3 comprises 15 residues. Germline loops: CDR1 LNHDA, CDR2 SQIVND (reference sequence). The variable domain in full, with the rest retrieved from reference TRBV19 and TRBJ1-5, is DGGITQSPKYLFRKEGQNVTLSCEQNLNHDAMYWYRQDPGQGLRLIYYSQIVNDFQKGDIAEGYSVSREKKESFPLTVTSAQKNPTAFYLCASISPGTVNQPQHFGDGTRLSIL.

This rearrangement joins TRBV5-6 to TRBJ2-7; D possibly corresponds to TRBD1 (5 bases). The V end was cut by 0 bases, the J end by 9 bases, with 22 bases between. Germline CDR1 reads SGHDT; CDR2 reads YYEEEE. The CDR3 spans 16 residues. CDR3 loop: CASSLEGVNPPFVQYF. The CDR3 DNA reads as TGTGCCAGCAGCTTGGAAGGGGTCAACCCTCCATTTGTGCAGTACTTC.

The J gene is TRBJ1-2, the V gene TRBV19, with 8 bases fitting TRBD1. This CDR3 has 15 amino acids. The junction had 9 bases not matched to a gene; V was cut back by 5 bases and J by 4 bases. From germline, CDR1 is LNHDA and CDR2 SQIVND (reference sequence). This CDR3 reads CASSFGQGASYGYTF. The CDR3 coding sequence is TGTGCCAGTAGTTTCGGACAGGGTGCTTCCTATGGCTACACCTTC.

The V call is TRBV27, the J call TRBJ1-2; 9 nucleotides align to TRBD1. With 0 bases clipped from V and 5 bases from J, the junction kept 7 bases outside the gene matches. This CDR3 contains 16 residues. Germline CDR1 reads MNHEY; CDR2 reads SMNVEV (reference sequence). The CDR3 loop reads CASSLSGQGAGYGYTF. The CDR3 DNA reads as TGTGCCAGCAGTTTATCGGGACAGGGAGCAGGATATGGCTACACCTTC.

In this sample, this clone turned up a few times. The chain employs TRBV6-2 or TRBV6-3 and TRBJ1-2; weak D call: TRBD1 (6 bases). From germline, CDR1 is MNHEY and CDR2 SVGEGT. Between the trimmed V and J ends, which lost 3 bases and 3 bases, there was a span of 11 bases. This CDR3 is built from 14 residues. CDR3 region: CASSYSDRHYGYTF. The CDR3 DNA reads TGTGCCAGCAGTTATTCGGACAGACACTATGGCTACACCTTC.

This clone was found once. The V and J genes are TRBV2 and TRBJ2-1; tentatively, D is TRBD1 (6 bases). Germline CDR1 and CDR2: SNHLY and FYNNEI. The CDR3 extends over 13 amino acids. V was clipped by 4 bases and J by 4 bases, with 8 bases between them. The CDR3 DNA is TGTGCCAGCAGTGCAGGGGCTTACAATGAGCAGTTCTTC. Its protein is CASSAGAYNEQFF.

This clone was seen just once. The chain couples TRBV2 to TRBJ1-1, with D unresolved. Trimming stripped 0 bases from V and 3 bases from J, with 20 bases between. CDR1 and CDR2 from the germline V gene are SNHLY and FYNNEI. This CDR3 spans 18 amino acids. The CDR3 nucleotides read TGTGCCAGCAGTGAAGCGACCCGACTAAGCCTTGCCGACACTGAAGCTTTCTTT. This encodes CASSEATRLSLADTEAFF. Full variable domain (missing parts from reference TRBV2 and TRBJ1-1): EPEVTQTPSHQVTQMGQEVILRCVPISNHLYFYWYRQILGQKVEFLVSFYNNEISEKSEIFDDQFSVERPDGSNFTLKIRSTKLEDSAMYFCASSEATRLSLADTEAFFGQGTRLTVV.

The chain links TRBV2 to TRBJ2-7; 12 bases align to TRBD2. Germline trimming cut 6 bases from V and 1 base from J; bases unmatched to any gene: 1. The CDR3 runs 14 residues. Germline V gives CDR1 SNHLY, CDR2 FYNNEI. The CDR3 region has the DNA TGTGCCAGCAGGACTAGCGGGGGATCCTACGAGCAGTACTTC. Translation gives CASRTSGGSYEQYF.

The rearrangement uses TRBV5-1 and TRBJ1-2; TRBD1 agrees at 8 bases. The CDR3 loop spans 14 amino acids. Unmatched junction bases numbered 5, after V lost 1 base and J lost 6 bases. Germline V gene data show CDR1 as SGHRS and CDR2 as YFSETQ. In nucleotides, the CDR3 is TGCGCCAGCAGCTTGCCAGGGGGCGCGCATGGCTACACCTTC. Amino acids: CASSLPGGAHGYTF.

This clone showed up just once. The chain couples TRBV5-1 to TRBJ1-2; TRBD1 might be the D (6 bases). Deletions cut 0 bases from V and 8 bases from J, with 17 bases between. Germline V lookup: CDR1 SGHRS, CDR2 YFSETQ. This CDR3 has 15 residues. The CDR3 protein is CASSLEGGNVEGYTF. DNA for the CDR3: TGCGCCAGCAGCTTGGAGGGGGGGAACGTTGAAGGCTACACCTTC.